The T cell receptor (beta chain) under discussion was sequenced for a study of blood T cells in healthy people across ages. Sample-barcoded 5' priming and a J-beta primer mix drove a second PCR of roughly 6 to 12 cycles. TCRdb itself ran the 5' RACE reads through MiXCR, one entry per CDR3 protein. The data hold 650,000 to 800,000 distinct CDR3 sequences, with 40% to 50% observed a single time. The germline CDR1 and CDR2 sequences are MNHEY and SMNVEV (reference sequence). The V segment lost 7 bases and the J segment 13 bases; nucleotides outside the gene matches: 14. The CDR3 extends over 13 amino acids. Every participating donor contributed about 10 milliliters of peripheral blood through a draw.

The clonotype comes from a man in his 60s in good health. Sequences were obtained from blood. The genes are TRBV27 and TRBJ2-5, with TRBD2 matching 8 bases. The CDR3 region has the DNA TGTGCCAGCACCGAATGGGGGCGGGGGGTCACGTACTTC. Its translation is CASTEWGRGVTYF.